Shown below are 8 T cell receptor beta chains from a single sample sequenced in a study of CD8 T cells in ankylosing spondylitis. Overall study results and limits: Ankylosing spondylitis blood appeared to carry a characteristic TCR beta motif of roughly eight highly homologous variants.

The antigens of these receptors remain unknown. TCRdb reprocessed the 5' RACE reads via MiXCR and lists one record per CDR3 protein. The sample has 500,000 to 550,000 distinct CDR3 sequences; more than 9.5% are singletons. Sample: blood, either unsorted or a sorted T cell fraction (not recorded which). The origin of the receptors is a male donor with ankylosing spondylitis.

The chain joins TRBV30 to TRBJ2-1; 8 bases align to TRBD1. The CDR3 covers 16 residues. Per the germline V gene, CDR1 is GTSNPN and CDR2 is SVGIG (reference sequence). V shed 5 bases and J 2 bases; nucleotides not matched to a gene: 11. The CDR3 DNA sequence: TGTGCCTGGCAACCAGGGGGCAGTCTCACCTACAATGAGCAGTTCTTC. It translates to CAWQPGGSLTYNEQFF. The entire variable domain, with the rest obtained from reference TRBV30 and TRBJ2-1, is as follows: SQTIHQWPATLVQPVGSPLSLECTVEGTSNPNLYWYRQAAGRGLQLLFYSVGIGQISSEVPQNLSASRPQDRQFILSSKKLLLSDSGFYLCAWQPGGSLTYNEQFFGPGTRLTVL.

This clonotype was seen repeatedly, ten times or more. The CDR3 DNA follows: TGCAGCGTTCCCGGGACTAGCGGGAGGAATGAGCAGTTCTTC. As protein: CSVPGTSGRNEQFF. The J gene is TRBJ2-1, the V gene TRBV29-1, with TRBD2 identical over 15 bases. The CDR3 is made up of 14 amino acids. V dropped 5 bases and J dropped 7; count of bases not matched to a gene: 3. Germline V gene data show CDR1 as SQVTM and CDR2 as ANQGSEA.

The chain uses TRBV28 and TRBJ2-7; no firm D call. CDR1 and CDR2 from the germline V gene are MDHEN and SYDVKM. V dropped 3 bases and J dropped 6 bases, with 12 bases sitting between them. The CDR3 extends over 13 amino acids. The chain's CDR3 is CASSFFQAAEQYV. In DNA form, the CDR3 reads TGTGCCAGCAGTTTCTTTCAGGCTGCCGAGCAGTACGTC.

The chain carries TRBV7-9 and TRBJ2-2, with D maybe TRBD1 (6 bases). The ends were cut back, 2 bases at V and 7 bases at J, with 14 bases in the middle. The CDR3 length is 15 residues. The germline V gene encodes CDR1 SEHNR and CDR2 FQNEAQ (reference sequence). DNA for the CDR3: TGTGCCAGCAGCTTAAGGGGGTCGACGGACGGGGAGCTGTTTTTT. It is translated as CASSLRGSTDGELFF.

In DNA, the CDR3 is TGCAGCGTTGTACTAGTCGATGAGCAGTTCTTC. It encodes CSVVLVDEQFF. The chain links TRBV29-1 to TRBJ2-1; D perhaps matches TRBD2 (5 bases). V shed 4 bases and J shed 8 bases, with 9 bases lying between them. The CDR3 runs to 11 residues. Germline values: CDR1 SQVTM, CDR2 ANQGSEA.

V and J are TRBV7-9 and TRBJ2-5; 10 bases map to TRBD1. Per the germline V gene, CDR1 is SEHNR and CDR2 is FQNEAQ (reference sequence). The ends lost 3 bases at V and 4 bases at J; junction bases unmatched: 2. CDR3 length: 14 amino acids. CDR3 residues: CASSFDRGLETQYF. The CDR3 nucleotides are TGTGCCAGCAGCTTCGACAGGGGGCTAGAGACCCAGTACTTC. The entire variable domain, with the rest obtained from reference TRBV7-9 and TRBJ2-5, is as follows: DTGVSQNPRHKITKRGQNVTFRCDPISEHNRLYWYRQTLGQGPEFLTYFQNEAQLEKSRLLSDRFSAERPKGSFSTLEIQRTEQGDSAMYLCASSFDRGLETQYFGPGTRLLVL.

The chain recombines TRBV3-1 with TRBJ2-1, with D perhaps matching TRBD2 (5 bases). V lost 3 bases and J 10 bases, leaving 10 bases between the germline ends. Germline CDR1 and CDR2: LGHDT and YNNKEL (reference sequence). The CDR3 loop spans 12 amino acids. This chain's CDR3 is CASSHLEREQFF. CDR3 DNA: TGTGCCAGCAGCCACCTAGAGCGGGAGCAGTTCTTC.

This clonotype showed up just a few times. The chain has TRBV21-1 and TRBJ2-7; TRBD1, the D gene given by the table, was not confirmed from the DNA. TRBV21-1 is a pseudogene. This CDR3 comprises 16 residues. The CDR3 region is CASSTIGQGDSDEQYF. The DNA of the CDR3 is TGTGCCAGCAGCACCATCGGACAGGGGGATTCCGACGAGCAGTACTTC.